This T cell receptor beta chain is from a study of T cells in tuberculosis. Study background: CD1B tetramers identified T cells specific for mycobacterial lipid GMM.

Cells were sorted from thawed PBMC rested overnight and stained with GMM-loaded CD1B tetramer, viability dye and anti-CD3. The lipid loaded on the CD1B tetramers was C32 glucose monomycolate from Rhodococcus equi. Before cryopreservation, the sorted PBMC lost their CD14-expressing monocytes. Approximately 100,000 tetramer-negative cells were sorted from each donor. By proportion, this clone is medium-sized. Germline-derived CDR1 and CDR2 are MNHNS and SASEGT. V shed 3 bases, J shed 7 bases, and the junction held 7 bases outside the gene matches. CDR3 size: 14 residues. Chain pairing is unknown; alpha and beta were sequenced separately. Data came from immunoSEQ multiplex PCR; TCRdb stores just in-frame clones and leaves some out. This sample has roughly 61,000 clones, with over 75% found just once.

The source material was CD1b-GMM tetramer-negative cells sorted from PBMCs. This TCR came from an adult woman with latent tuberculosis. This chain connects TRBV6-1 to TRBJ2-7; 9 bases are a match to TRBD1. CDR3 region: CASSDGQGTWEQYF. Here the CDR3 DNA reads TGTGCCAGCAGTGATGGACAGGGGACGTGGGAGCAGTACTTC.